This TCR beta chain stems from a study of beta chain features in type 1 diabetes. This clone was seen only a few times. The antigen remains unidentified. A read error is possible here, since a much larger clone lies one base away. Staining for CD45RO/CCR7/CD25/CD127/CD95/CD27 allowed sorting of CD4+ naive, central memory, regulatory and stem cell-like memory cells. Whole-study results and caveats: At VDJ recombination sites, type 1 diabetes patients had fewer insertions and more deleted nucleotides. Researchers could not determine here whether HLA type influences TCRB rearrangement.

What was sequenced were expressed TCRB transcripts, since all of the isolated RNA had been reverse transcribed. Around 3.9 million reads per sample were averaged for naive, central memory and regulatory samples. Method: immunoSEQ multiplex PCR; TCRdb's copy keeps in-frame clones and lacks some. Among 250,000 to 300,000 clones listed, 8% were seen once. This sequence originates from a woman aged 18-29 years in good health. Sequences were obtained from central memory CD4+ T cells from blood.

The CDR3 DNA reads TGTGCCAGCAGCCCCGGCTTAGCTGAAGCTTTCTTT. This sequence encodes CASSPGLAEAFF. The rearrangement links TRBV11-2 to TRBJ1-1; D unclear. Trimming left V 5 bases short and J 6 bases short, with 10 bases between. The CDR3 covers 12 residues. Germline CDR1 is SGHAT and CDR2 is FQNNGV. The full variable domain, with the rest looked up from reference TRBV11-2 and TRBJ1-1, is EAGVAQSPRYKIIEKRQSVAFWCNPISGHATLYWYQQILGQGPKLLIQFQNNGVVDDSQLPKDRFSAERLKGVDSTLKIQPAKLEDSAVYLCASSPGLAEAFFGQGTRLTVV.